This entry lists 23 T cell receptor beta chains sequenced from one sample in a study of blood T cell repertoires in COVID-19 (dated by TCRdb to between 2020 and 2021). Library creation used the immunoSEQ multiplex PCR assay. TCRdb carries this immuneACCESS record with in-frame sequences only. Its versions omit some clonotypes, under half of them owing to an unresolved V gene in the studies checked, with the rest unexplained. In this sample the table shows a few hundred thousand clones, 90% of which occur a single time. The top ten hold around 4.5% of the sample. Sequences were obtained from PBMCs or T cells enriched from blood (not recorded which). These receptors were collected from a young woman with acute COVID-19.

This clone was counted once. CDR3 sequence reads: CASRSRRGLAGNTGELFF. The CDR3 region has the DNA TGTGCCAGCAGGTCCCGTCGGGGACTAGCGGGAAACACCGGGGAGCTGTTTTTT. The chain is built from TRBV28 and TRBJ2-2; 13 bases agree with TRBD2. The germline V gene encodes CDR1 MDHEN and CDR2 SYDVKM. V shed 6 bases and J 2 bases; nucleotides not matched to a gene: 9. The CDR3 is made up of 18 amino acids.

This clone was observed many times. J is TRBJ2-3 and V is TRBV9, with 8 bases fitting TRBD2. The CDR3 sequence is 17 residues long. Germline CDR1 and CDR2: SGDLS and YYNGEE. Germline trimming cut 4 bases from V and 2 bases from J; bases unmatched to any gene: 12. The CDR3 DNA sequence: TGTGCCAGCAGCTATCCTAAAGCGGGAGTATACACAGATACGCAGTATTTT. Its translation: CASSYPKAGVYTDTQYF. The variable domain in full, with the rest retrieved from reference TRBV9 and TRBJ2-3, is DSGVTQTPKHLITATGQRVTLRCSPRSGDLSVYWYQQSLDQGLQFLIQYYNGEERAKGNILERFSAQQFPDLHSELNLSSLELGDSALYFCASSYPKAGVYTDTQYFGPGTRLTVL.

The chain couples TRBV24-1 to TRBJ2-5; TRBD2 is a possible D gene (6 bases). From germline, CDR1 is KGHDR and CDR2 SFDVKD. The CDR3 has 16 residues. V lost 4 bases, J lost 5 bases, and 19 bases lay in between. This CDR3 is CATSEGGKGVWETQYF. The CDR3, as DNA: TGTGCCACCAGTGAGGGCGGGAAAGGGGTCTGGGAGACCCAGTACTTC.

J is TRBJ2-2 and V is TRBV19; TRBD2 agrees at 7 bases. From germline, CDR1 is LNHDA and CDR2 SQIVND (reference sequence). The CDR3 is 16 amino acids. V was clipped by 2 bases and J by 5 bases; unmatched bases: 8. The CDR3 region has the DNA TGTGCCAGTAGTATACCATTAGCGGGTTGGACCGGGGAGCTGTTTTTT. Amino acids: CASSIPLAGWTGELFF.

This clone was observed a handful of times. The chain's CDR3 is CASSVGTSLSYEQYF. The CDR3 DNA reads TGTGCCAGCAGCGTGGGGACTAGTCTTTCCTACGAGCAGTACTTC. The V and J genes are TRBV5-4 and TRBJ2-7, with 8 nucleotides matching TRBD2. V shed 4 bases and J 1 base; nucleotides not matched to a gene: 7. Germline CDR1 reads SGHNT; CDR2 reads YYREEE (reference sequence). CDR3 size: 15 residues.

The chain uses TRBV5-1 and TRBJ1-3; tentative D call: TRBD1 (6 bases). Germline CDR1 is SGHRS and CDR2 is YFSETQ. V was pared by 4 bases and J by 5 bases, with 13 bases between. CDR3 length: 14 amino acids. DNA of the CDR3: TGCGCCAGCAGCCTACAGGGCATGCGAAACACCATATATTTT. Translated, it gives CASSLQGMRNTIYF.

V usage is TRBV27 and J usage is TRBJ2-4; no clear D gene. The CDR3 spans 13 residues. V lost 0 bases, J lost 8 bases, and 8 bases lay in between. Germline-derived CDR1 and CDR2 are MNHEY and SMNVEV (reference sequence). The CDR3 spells CASSLSGAYIQYF. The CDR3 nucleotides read TGTGCCAGCAGTTTATCCGGTGCATACATTCAGTACTTC.

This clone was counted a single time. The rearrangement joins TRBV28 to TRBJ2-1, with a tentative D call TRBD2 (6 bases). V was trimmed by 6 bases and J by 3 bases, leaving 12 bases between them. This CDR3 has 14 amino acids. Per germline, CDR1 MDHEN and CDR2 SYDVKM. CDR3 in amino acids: CASRFGGVYNEQFF. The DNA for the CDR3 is TGTGCCAGCAGATTTGGCGGGGTCTACAATGAGCAGTTCTTC.

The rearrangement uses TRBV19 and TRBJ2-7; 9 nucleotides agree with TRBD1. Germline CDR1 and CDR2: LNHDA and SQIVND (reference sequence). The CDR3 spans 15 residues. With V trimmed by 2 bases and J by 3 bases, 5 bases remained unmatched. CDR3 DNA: TGTGCCAGTAGTATACCGAACAGGGGGCACTACGAGCAGTACTTC. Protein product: CASSIPNRGHYEQYF.

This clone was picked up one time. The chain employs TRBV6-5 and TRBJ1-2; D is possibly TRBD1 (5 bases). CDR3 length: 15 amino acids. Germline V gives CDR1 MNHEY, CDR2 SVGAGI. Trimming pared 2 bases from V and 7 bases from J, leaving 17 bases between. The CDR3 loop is CASSYGDRRGSGYTF. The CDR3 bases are TGTGCCAGCAGTTACGGCGATAGGAGGGGTTCTGGCTACACCTTC.

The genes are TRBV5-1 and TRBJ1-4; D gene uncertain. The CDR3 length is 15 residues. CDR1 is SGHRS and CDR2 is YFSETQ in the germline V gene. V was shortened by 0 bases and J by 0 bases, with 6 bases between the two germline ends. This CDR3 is CASSLGLTTNEKLFF. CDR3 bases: TGCGCCAGCAGCTTGGGCCTAACAACTAATGAAAAACTGTTTTTT.

The CDR3 loop is CASSPKGGQGNYGYTF. For the CDR3, the DNA is TGTGCCAGCAGCCCTAAGGGGGGACAGGGGAACTATGGCTACACCTTC. The chain has TRBV9 and TRBJ1-2; TRBD1 matches 10 bases. V gave up 4 bases and J gave up 2 bases; unmatched junction bases: 8. This CDR3 region has 16 residues. Looked up from germline, CDR1 is SGDLS and CDR2 is YYNGEE.

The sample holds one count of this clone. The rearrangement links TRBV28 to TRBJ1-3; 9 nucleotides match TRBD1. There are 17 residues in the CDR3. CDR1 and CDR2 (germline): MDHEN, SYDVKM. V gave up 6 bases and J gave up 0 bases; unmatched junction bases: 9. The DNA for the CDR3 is TGTGCCAGCAGCGGTAACAGGGGGCGAAGCTCTGGAAACACCATATATTTT. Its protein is CASSGNRGRSSGNTIYF.

CDR3 loop: CASSLRPGSGNTNYGYTF. CDR3 nucleotides: TGTGCCAGCAGTTTAAGACCCGGGTCAGGGAACACTAACTATGGCTACACCTTC. This chain connects TRBV28 to TRBJ1-2; D may be TRBD1 (5 bases). Deletions cut 2 bases from V and 0 bases from J, with 19 bases between. CDR1 is MDHEN, CDR2 SYDVKM, per germline. This CDR3 spans 18 amino acids.

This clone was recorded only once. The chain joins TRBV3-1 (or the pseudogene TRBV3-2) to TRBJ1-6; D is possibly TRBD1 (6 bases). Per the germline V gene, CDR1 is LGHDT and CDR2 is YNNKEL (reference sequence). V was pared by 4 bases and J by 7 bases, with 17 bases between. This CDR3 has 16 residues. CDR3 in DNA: TGTGCCAGCAGCCTGACGGCGGGGGGCCAAAATTCACCCCTCCACTTT. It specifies CASSLTAGGQNSPLHF.

The CDR3 is CASSLGTGGQPQHF. CDR3 nucleotide sequence: TGTGCCAGCAGCCTCGGGACAGGGGGTCAGCCCCAGCATTTT. The V and J genes are TRBV3-1 (or the pseudogene TRBV3-2) and TRBJ1-5; 11 bases align to TRBD1. This CDR3 spans 14 amino acids. V lost 4 bases to trimming and J lost 6 bases; unmatched junction nucleotides: 2. In germline, CDR1 is LGHDT, CDR2 YNNKEL (reference sequence).

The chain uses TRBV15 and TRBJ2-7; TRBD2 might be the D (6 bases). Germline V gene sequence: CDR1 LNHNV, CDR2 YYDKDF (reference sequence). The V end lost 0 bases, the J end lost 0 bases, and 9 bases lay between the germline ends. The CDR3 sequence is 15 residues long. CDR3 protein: CATSREREASYEQYF. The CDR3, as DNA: TGTGCCACCAGCAGAGAGAGGGAGGCCTCCTACGAGCAGTACTTC.

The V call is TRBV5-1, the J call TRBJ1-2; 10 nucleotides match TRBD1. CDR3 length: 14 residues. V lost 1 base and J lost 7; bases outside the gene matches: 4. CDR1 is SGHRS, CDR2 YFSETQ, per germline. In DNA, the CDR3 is TGCGCCAGCAGCTTGACCCGGGACAGGGGTGGCTACACCTTC. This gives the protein CASSLTRDRGGYTF.

CDR3 nucleotides: TGTGCCAGTAGTTTGGGGCAGGGCCCCTCACCCCTCCACTTT. Amino acids: CASSLGQGPSPLHF. This chain joins TRBV19 and TRBJ1-6; D perhaps matches TRBD1 (5 bases). V was pared by 5 bases and J by 10 bases, with 15 bases between. CDR3 length: 14 residues. Germline V CDR1 and CDR2: LNHDA, SQIVND (reference sequence).

The CDR3 coding sequence is TGTGCCAGCAGCCAAGACCGGCGGGCTAATGAAAAACTGTTTTTT. Protein product: CASSQDRRANEKLFF. The J gene is TRBJ1-4, the V gene TRBV14; D remains unclear. The CDR3 has 15 amino acids. Trimming stripped 0 bases from V and 3 bases from J, with 8 bases between. Per germline, CDR1 SGHDN and CDR2 FVKESK.

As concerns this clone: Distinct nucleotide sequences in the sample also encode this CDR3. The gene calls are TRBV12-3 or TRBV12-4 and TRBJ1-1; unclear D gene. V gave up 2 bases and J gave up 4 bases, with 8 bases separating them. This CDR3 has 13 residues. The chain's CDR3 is CASSLSRGTEAFF. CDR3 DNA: TGTGCCAGCAGTTTATCGCGGGGCACTGAAGCTTTCTTT.

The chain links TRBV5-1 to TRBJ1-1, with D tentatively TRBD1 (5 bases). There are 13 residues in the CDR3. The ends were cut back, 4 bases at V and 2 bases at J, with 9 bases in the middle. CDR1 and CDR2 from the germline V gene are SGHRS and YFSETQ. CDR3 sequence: CASSPQGNTEAFF. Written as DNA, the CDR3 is TGCGCCAGCAGCCCGCAGGGAAACACTGAAGCTTTCTTT.

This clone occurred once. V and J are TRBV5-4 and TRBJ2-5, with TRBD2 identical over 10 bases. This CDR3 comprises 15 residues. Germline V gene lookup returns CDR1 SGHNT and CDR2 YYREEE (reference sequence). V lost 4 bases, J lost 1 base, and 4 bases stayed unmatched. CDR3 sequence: CASSASGSPQETQYF. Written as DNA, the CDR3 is TGTGCCAGCAGCGCTAGCGGGAGCCCCCAAGAGACCCAGTACTTC. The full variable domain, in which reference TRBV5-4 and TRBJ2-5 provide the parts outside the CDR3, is ETGVTQSPTHLIKTRGQQVTLRCSSQSGHNTVSWYQQALGQGPQFIFQYYREEENGRGNFPPRFSGLQFPNYSSELNVNALELDDSALYLCASSASGSPQETQYFGPGTRLLVL.